The clone carrying this TCR beta chain was detected many times. Its specificity is not known. Each CDR3 protein gets one entry after TCRdb re-called the 5' RACE reads with MiXCR. The sample yields about 55,000 distinct CDR3 sequences, around 4% seen once. This sample is drawn from a study of neurological immune-mediated disorders. General study points: When grouped phylogenetically, the repertoires of 18 of the 34 multiple sclerosis patients fell together in one related-CDR3 cluster, which is a possible signature. It was HTLV-1-associated myelopathy that showed the most TCR clonal expansion, while multiple sclerosis showed the least, falling below healthy controls. None of the CDR3 amino acid sequences in expanded clones turned up in more than one subject, which points to private repertoires in all groups.

The CDR3 is 21 residues long. Trimming cost V 3 bases and J 0 bases; bases outside gene matches: 21. The germline CDR1 and CDR2 sequences are DFQATT and SNEGSKA (reference sequence). The clonotype originates from a man between 60 and 70 years old with multiple sclerosis. The sequenced sample was PBMCs. V usage is TRBV20-1 and J usage is TRBJ2-1, with TRBD2 matching 9 bases. The CDR3 sequence: CSARDTGGRRLAEYSYNEQFF. The CDR3 coding sequence is TGCAGTGCTAGGGACACTGGAGGGCGCCGACTAGCGGAGTACTCCTACAATGAGCAGTTCTTC.